Listed below are T cell receptor beta chains from one sample, sequenced in a study of blood T cell repertoires in COVID-19. TCRdb's table, derived via immunoSEQ multiplex PCR, lists solely in-frame clones and lacks some. This sample has 90,000 or so clones, with more than 75% found just once. The sequencing input was peripheral blood. These receptors were obtained from a human donor in a cohort sampled during active COVID-19. The CDR3 runs from the conserved cysteine through the conserved F or W. A D gene is named only where the DNA matches it firmly. Size values are once, few and many counts, or a class for expanded clones, and some rows have none.

TRBJ1-1	.	TRBD1	TRBV18	TGTGCCAGCTCACCGTTTGGGACAGGGGGCGAGGAAGCTTTCTTT	CASSPFGTGGEEAFF
TRBJ1-2	.	.	TRBV10-3	TGTGCCATCAGTCCCGCGGGGGGTAACTATGGCTACACCTTC	CAISPAGGNYGYTF
TRBJ2-3	.	TRBD2	TRBV5-6	TGTGCCAGCAGCTTGAAAGCGGGGGACGTTGTGGATACGCAGTATTTT	CASSLKAGDVVDTQYF
TRBJ1-1	few	.	TRBV10-1	TGCGCCAGCTTCTTCGGACAGACGGGGAACACTGAAGCTTTCTTT	CASFFGQTGNTEAFF
TRBJ1-3	.	TRBD1	TRBV3-1/TRBV3-2	TGTGCCAGCAGCCCTAGGGACAGAGGAAAGACCATATATTTT	CASSPRDRGKTIYF
TRBJ1-6	few	.	TRBV5-1	TGCGCCAGCAGCTTGGAGAGCAGGGGTGGTTCACCCCTCCACTTT	CASSLESRGGSPLHF
TRBJ2-5	.	.	TRBV5-1	TGCGCCAGCTCGGTTGTCCAGGGGCAAGAGACCCAGTACTTC	CASSVVQGQETQYF
TRBJ2-2	.	.	TRBV14	TGTGCCAGCAGCCAAGTACTGACTCCCGCCGGGGAGCTGTTTTTT	CASSQVLTPAGELFF
TRBJ2-7	.	.	TRBV28	TGTGCCAGCAGTTCCGGGGGGCGGGCGCTGTCGGAGCAGTACTTC	CASSSGGRALSEQYF
TRBJ2-5	.	.	TRBV15	TGTGCCACCAGCAGAGATCCCAACCAAGAGACCCAGTACTTC	CATSRDPNQETQYF
TRBJ1-6	.	.	TRBV28	TGTGCCAGCAGTAGGGGGATGGATAATTCACCCCTCCACTTT	CASSRGMDNSPLHF
TRBJ2-5	few	TRBD1	TRBV3-1/TRBV3-2	TGTGCCAGCAGCCGAAGGACAGGGGCAGGCGAGACCCAGTACTTC	CASSRRTGAGETQYF
TRBJ1-4	.	.	TRBV21-1	TGTGCCAGCAGCAAAGACCCCCCCCGGACAGCAACTAATGAAAAACTGTTTTTT	CASSKDPPRTATNEKLFF
TRBJ2-2	.	TRBD2	TRBV7-8	TGTGCCAGCAGCTTAGCGAGCGGGGCGACCGGGGAGCTGTTTTTT	CASSLASGATGELFF